Listed here are 17 T cell receptor beta chains from one sample, sequenced in a study of T cells in localized non-small cell lung cancer. Using immunoSEQ multiplex PCR, the repertoire was profiled, and TCRdb retains in-frame clones only, with some absent. Of tens of thousands of clones in the sample, 65% to 85% were seen once. The sample here was peripheral blood, taken before any cancer treatment. The receptors were sampled from an older female donor with stage I lung adenocarcinoma.

This rearrangement joins TRBV6-1 to TRBJ2-3, with 14 positions matching TRBD2. Germline V lookup: CDR1 MNHNS, CDR2 SASEGT. Losses at the gene ends were 5 bases for V and 14 bases for J; bases not matched to a gene: 9. The CDR3 sequence is 14 residues long. The chain's CDR3 is CASSYGTSGSIVYF. CDR3 DNA sequence: TGTGCCAGCAGTTATGGGACTAGCGGGAGTATCGTGTATTTT.

The chain joins TRBV2 to TRBJ2-7; 9 nucleotides agree with TRBD2. The CDR3 has 14 amino acids. Germline V gene lookup returns CDR1 SNHLY and CDR2 FYNNEI. The V segment lost 1 base and the J segment 4 bases; nucleotides outside the gene matches: 2. CDR3 residues: CASSEVAGAYEQYF. The CDR3 DNA reads TGTGCCAGCAGTGAAGTAGCGGGAGCTTACGAGCAGTACTTC.

V is TRBV30 and J is TRBJ2-1; 12 bases line up with TRBD2. V gave up 1 base and J gave up 10 bases; unmatched junction bases: 11. Per germline, CDR1 GTSNPN and CDR2 SVGIG (reference sequence). This CDR3 is 16 amino acids long. CDR3 sequence (DNA): TGTGCCTGGAGTGGCGCCTCTAGCGGGGGGGCCAGGGAGCAGTTCTTC. It yields the protein CAWSGASSGGAREQFF.

This clone came up a few times. The chain recombines TRBV7-8 with TRBJ1-1, with D uncertain. V lost 1 base to trimming and J lost 0 bases, with 9 bases between them. This CDR3 is 15 amino acids long. Germline lookup yields CDR1 SGHVS and CDR2 FQNEAQ. Here the CDR3 reads CASSLVPGMNTEAFF. The CDR3 nucleotides read TGTGCCAGCAGCTTAGTTCCGGGGATGAACACTGAAGCTTTCTTT.

The chain employs TRBV7-2 and TRBJ1-4, with D unclear. Per germline, CDR1 SGHTA and CDR2 FQGNSA. There are 13 residues in the CDR3. The V end was cut by 5 bases, the J end by 7 bases, with 11 bases between. The CDR3 region has the DNA TGTGCCAGCAGCCCCGATGGGGTTGAAAAACTGTTTTTT. Protein sequence: CASSPDGVEKLFF.

The rearrangement uses TRBV4-2 and TRBJ2-2, with D unclear. The CDR3 totals 14 residues. The germline CDR1 and CDR2 sequences are LGHNA and YNFKEQ. V lost 3 bases, J lost 4 bases, and 9 bases lay in between. CDR3 protein: CASSQADGTGELFF. For the CDR3, the DNA is TGTGCCAGCAGCCAGGCCGATGGCACCGGGGAGCTGTTTTTT.

The sample holds a few counts of this clone. Different DNA sequences within this sample yield the same CDR3. The chain links TRBV11-3 to TRBJ2-3; tentatively, D is TRBD1 or TRBD2 (7 bases each). V was cut by 5 bases and J by 2 bases, with 14 bases left in between. The CDR3 is 15 amino acids. CDR1 is SGHNT and CDR2 is YENEEA in the germline V gene. CDR3 loop: CASSPGGGPTDTQYF. The CDR3 DNA reads as TGTGCCAGCAGCCCAGGGGGGGGGCCCACAGATACGCAGTATTTT. Variable domain in full (rest from reference TRBV11-3 and TRBJ2-3): EAGVVQSPRYKIIEKKQPVAFWCNPISGHNTLYWYLQNLGQGPELLIRYENEEAVDDSQLPKDRFSAERLKGVDSTLKIQPAELGDSAVYLCASSPGGGPTDTQYFGPGTRLTVL.

This rearrangement joins TRBV30 to TRBJ1-1; 7 nucleotides line up with TRBD1. Germline lookup yields CDR1 GTSNPN and CDR2 SVGIG (reference sequence). Germline trimming cut 4 bases from V and 0 bases from J; bases unmatched to any gene: 8. This CDR3 has 15 amino acids. CDR3 nucleotides: TGTGCCTGGATACCGAGGGGGCAGATGAACACTGAAGCTTTCTTT. Residues: CAWIPRGQMNTEAFF.

The rearrangement uses TRBV9 and TRBJ2-3, with a tentative D call TRBD2 (6 bases). V gave up 0 bases and J gave up 6 bases, with 8 bases separating them. The germline gives CDR1 SGDLS, CDR2 YYNGEE. The CDR3 contains 13 residues. As DNA, the CDR3 is TGTGCCAGCAGCGTAGGGGGGGAGGATACGCAGTATTTT. Translation gives CASSVGGEDTQYF. Combining the CDR3 with reference TRBV9 and TRBJ2-3 gives the whole variable domain DSGVTQTPKHLITATGQRVTLRCSPRSGDLSVYWYQQSLDQGLQFLIQYYNGEERAKGNILERFSAQQFPDLHSELNLSSLELGDSALYFCASSVGGEDTQYFGPGTRLTVL.

The chain joins TRBV6-1 to TRBJ1-1, with D tentatively TRBD1 (6 bases). Trimming pared 7 bases from V and 8 bases from J, leaving 17 bases between. CDR1 and CDR2 from the germline V gene are MNHNS and SASEGT. CDR3 length: 13 residues. The DNA of the CDR3 is TGTGCCAGCACCGCCCCCGGGACACTCGAAGCTTTCTTT. It is translated as CASTAPGTLEAFF.

In this sample, this clone turned up a few times. V is TRBV6-5 and J is TRBJ1-1; D may be TRBD1 (6 bases). V lost 7 bases and J 6 bases, leaving 18 bases between the germline ends. Germline CDR1 and CDR2: MNHEY and SVGAGI. CDR3 length equals 14 residues. The CDR3: CASISTGFYAEAFF. In DNA, the CDR3 is TGTGCCAGCATCAGTACAGGGTTCTACGCTGAAGCTTTCTTT.

The chain has TRBV10-2 and TRBJ2-7; D is ambiguous. V lost 6 bases to trimming and J lost 2 bases, with 11 bases between them. The CDR3 totals 13 residues. Germline CDR1 reads WSHSY; CDR2 reads SAAADI. CDR3 in amino acids: CASRPDLTYEQYF. The CDR3 nucleotides are TGCGCCAGCAGGCCCGACTTAACCTACGAGCAGTACTTC.

This clone came up once. This chain joins TRBV2 and TRBJ2-6, with D uncertain. The germline V gene has CDR1 SNHLY and CDR2 FYNNEI. The V and J ends lost 10 bases and 1 base respectively, with 8 bases between them. The CDR3 runs 13 residues. Here the CDR3 reads CATLLSGANVLTF. CDR3 in DNA: TGTGCCACACTACTTTCTGGGGCCAACGTCCTGACTTTC.

The chain recombines TRBV7-2 with TRBJ2-7; D is possibly TRBD1 (6 bases). This CDR3 is built from 13 residues. CDR1 and CDR2 (germline): SGHTA, FQGNSA. The V gene lost 4 bases and the J gene lost 4 bases, with 11 bases spanning the gap. The CDR3 DNA reads TGTGCCAGCAGCTCCGCAGACAGGTACGAGCAGTACTTC. The encoded protein is CASSSADRYEQYF.

The chain uses TRBV5-1 and TRBJ2-1; D is ambiguous. Trimming took 1 base from V and 7 from J, leaving 6 bases between them. The CDR3 runs 12 residues. CDR1 is SGHRS, CDR2 YFSETQ, per germline. CDR3 nucleotides: TGCGCCAGCAGCTTGAACTCGAATGAGCAGTTCTTC. It specifies CASSLNSNEQFF.

This sequence joins TRBV19 and TRBJ2-7; 9 positions match TRBD2. After removal of 6 bases from V and 4 bases from J, the junction contained 10 bases not matched to a gene. CDR3 size: 15 residues. From germline, CDR1 is LNHDA and CDR2 SQIVND (reference sequence). CDR3 in DNA: TGTGCCAGTAGCCCCGGGGGCGGGGGGGAGTACGAGCAGTACTTC. This encodes CASSPGGGGEYEQYF.

The chain combines TRBV7-9 with TRBJ2-1, with 11 positions matching TRBD2. V shed 4 bases, J shed 8 bases, and the junction held 13 bases outside the gene matches. The length of the CDR3 is 17 residues. Germline CDR1 and CDR2: SEHNR and FQNEAQ (reference sequence). The CDR3 region is CASSSVSGRAAGDEQFF. The CDR3 DNA follows: TGTGCCAGCAGCTCGGTTAGCGGGAGGGCCGCTGGGGATGAGCAGTTCTTC.